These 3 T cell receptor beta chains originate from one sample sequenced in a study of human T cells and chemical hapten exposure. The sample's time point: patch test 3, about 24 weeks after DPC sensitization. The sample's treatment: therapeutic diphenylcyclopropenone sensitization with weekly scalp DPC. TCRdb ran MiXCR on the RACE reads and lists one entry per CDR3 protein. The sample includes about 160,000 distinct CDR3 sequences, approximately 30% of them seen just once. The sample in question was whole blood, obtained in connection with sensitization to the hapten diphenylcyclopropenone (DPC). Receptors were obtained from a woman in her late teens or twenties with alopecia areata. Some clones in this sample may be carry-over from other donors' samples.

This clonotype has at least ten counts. The DNA of the CDR3 is TGCAGTGCTGGGACAGGCACCTTC. This encodes CSAGTGTF. The chain has TRBV20-1 and TRBJ1-2; TRBD1 matches 8 bases. The V and J ends lost 5 bases and 13 bases, in that order; junction bases with no gene match: 0. CDR3 size: 8 residues. Germline assignment: CDR1 DFQATT and CDR2 SNEGSKA (reference sequence).

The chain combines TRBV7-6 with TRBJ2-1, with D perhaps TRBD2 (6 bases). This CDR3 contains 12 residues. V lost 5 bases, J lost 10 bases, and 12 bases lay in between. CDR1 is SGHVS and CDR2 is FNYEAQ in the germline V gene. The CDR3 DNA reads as TGTGCCAGCAGCCCTGGGGGGTACGAGCAGTTCTTC. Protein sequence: CASSPGGYEQFF.

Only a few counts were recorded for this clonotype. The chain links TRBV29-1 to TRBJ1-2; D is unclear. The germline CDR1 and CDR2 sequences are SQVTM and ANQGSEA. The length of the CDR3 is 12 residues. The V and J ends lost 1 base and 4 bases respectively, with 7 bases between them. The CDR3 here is CSVEGGSYGYTF. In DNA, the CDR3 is TGCAGCGTTGAAGGGGGTTCCTATGGCTACACCTTC.